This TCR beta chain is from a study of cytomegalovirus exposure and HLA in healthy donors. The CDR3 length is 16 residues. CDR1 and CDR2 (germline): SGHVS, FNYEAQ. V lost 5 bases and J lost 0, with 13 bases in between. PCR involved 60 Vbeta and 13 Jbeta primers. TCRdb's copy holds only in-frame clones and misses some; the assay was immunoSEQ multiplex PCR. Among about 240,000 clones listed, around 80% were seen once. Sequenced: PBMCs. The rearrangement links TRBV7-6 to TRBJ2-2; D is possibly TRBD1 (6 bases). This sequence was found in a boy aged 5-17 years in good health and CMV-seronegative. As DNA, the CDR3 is TGTGCCAGCAGCGAAAACAGGGCAGCGAACACCGGGGAGCTGTTTTTT. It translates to CASSENRAANTGELFF. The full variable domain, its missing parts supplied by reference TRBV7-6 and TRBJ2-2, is GAGVSQSPRYKVTKRGQDVALRCDPISGHVSLYWYRQALGQGPEFLTYFNYEAQQDKSGLPNDRFSAERPEGSISTLTIQRTEQRDSAMYRCASSENRAANTGELFFGEGSRLTVL.